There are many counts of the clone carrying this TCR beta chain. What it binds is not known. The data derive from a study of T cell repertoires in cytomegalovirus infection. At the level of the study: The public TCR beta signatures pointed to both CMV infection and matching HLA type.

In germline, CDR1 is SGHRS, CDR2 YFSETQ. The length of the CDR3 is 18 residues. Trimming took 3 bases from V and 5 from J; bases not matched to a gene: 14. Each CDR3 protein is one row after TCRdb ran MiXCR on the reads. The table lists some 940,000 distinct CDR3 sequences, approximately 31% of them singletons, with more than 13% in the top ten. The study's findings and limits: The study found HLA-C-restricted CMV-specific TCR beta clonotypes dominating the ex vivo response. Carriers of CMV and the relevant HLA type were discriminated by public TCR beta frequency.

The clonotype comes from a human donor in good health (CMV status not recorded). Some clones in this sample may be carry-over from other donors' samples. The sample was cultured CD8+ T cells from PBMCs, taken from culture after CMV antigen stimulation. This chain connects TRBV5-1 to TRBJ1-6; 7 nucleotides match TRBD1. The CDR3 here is CASSSGHRQGGNNSPLHF. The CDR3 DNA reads TGCGCCAGCAGCTCGGGGCACAGACAGGGAGGTAATAATTCACCCCTCCACTTT. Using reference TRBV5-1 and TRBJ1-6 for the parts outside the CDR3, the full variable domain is KAGVTQTPRYLIKTRGQQVTLSCSPISGHRSVSWYQQTPGQGLQFLFEYFSETQRNKGNFPGRFSGRQFSNSRSEMNVSTLELGDSALYLCASSSGHRQGGNNSPLHFGNGTRLTVT.